This T cell receptor beta chain was sequenced for a study of cytomegalovirus exposure and HLA in healthy donors. Study-wide results and caveats: Compared with the roughly 670-donor mean, an Asian-associated ancestry cluster reportedly had fewer N-insertions, according to a later analysis. Sequence variants that were highly shared formed a cluster that was likely a sequencing artifact. Specificity for CMV antigens was confirmed in vitro for a few of the CMV-associated chains.

The CDR3 runs to 15 residues. Germline V gene sequence: CDR1 MNHNS, CDR2 SASEGT. The V gene lost 6 bases and the J gene lost 2 bases, with 17 bases spanning the gap. PCR amplification relied on 60 Vbeta primers (plus 13 Jbeta primers). Here immunoSEQ multiplex PCR was the method, and the copy in TCRdb shows in-frame clones only, minus some. This repertoire shows 150,000 or so clones, roughly three quarters found once; its top ten account for approximately 15%. For this clone: Its specificity is unknown.

Material: PBMCs. The V gene is TRBV6-1, the J gene TRBJ2-7; no clear D gene. This sequence originates from a woman in her thirties or forties in good health and CMV-seronegative. CDR3 loop: CASRMRPSTTYEQYF. DNA for the CDR3: TGTGCCAGCAGAATGAGGCCTTCCACAACCTACGAGCAGTACTTC.